Reported below is one T cell receptor (beta chain). Antigen specificity is unknown. CDR1 and CDR2 (germline): DFQATT, SNEGSKA (reference sequence). The CDR3 runs to 16 residues. V shed 6 bases, J shed 0 bases, and the junction held 9 bases outside the gene matches. MiXCR, applied by TCRdb to the 5' RACE reads, yields one record per CDR3 protein. Here the sample spans about 520,000 distinct CDR3 sequences, approximately 22% being singletons. This specimen comes from a study of identical twins. Points from the study as a whole: Conclusions rested on cross-sectional statistics rather than following the same donors. The more abundant beta clonotypes in cord blood had fewer insertions, and memory repertoires did not show this.

Separately, the same data were catalogued under a study of T cells expressing NK-cell markers.

The chain combines TRBV20-1 with TRBJ2-3, with 10 bases aligning to TRBD2. Material: CD4+ T cells sorted from blood. This TCR was sampled from a woman younger than 30 in good health. CDR3 loop: CSANPPTSGSTDTQYF. The CDR3 DNA is TGCAGTGCAAATCCCCCGACTAGCGGGAGCACAGATACGCAGTATTTT.